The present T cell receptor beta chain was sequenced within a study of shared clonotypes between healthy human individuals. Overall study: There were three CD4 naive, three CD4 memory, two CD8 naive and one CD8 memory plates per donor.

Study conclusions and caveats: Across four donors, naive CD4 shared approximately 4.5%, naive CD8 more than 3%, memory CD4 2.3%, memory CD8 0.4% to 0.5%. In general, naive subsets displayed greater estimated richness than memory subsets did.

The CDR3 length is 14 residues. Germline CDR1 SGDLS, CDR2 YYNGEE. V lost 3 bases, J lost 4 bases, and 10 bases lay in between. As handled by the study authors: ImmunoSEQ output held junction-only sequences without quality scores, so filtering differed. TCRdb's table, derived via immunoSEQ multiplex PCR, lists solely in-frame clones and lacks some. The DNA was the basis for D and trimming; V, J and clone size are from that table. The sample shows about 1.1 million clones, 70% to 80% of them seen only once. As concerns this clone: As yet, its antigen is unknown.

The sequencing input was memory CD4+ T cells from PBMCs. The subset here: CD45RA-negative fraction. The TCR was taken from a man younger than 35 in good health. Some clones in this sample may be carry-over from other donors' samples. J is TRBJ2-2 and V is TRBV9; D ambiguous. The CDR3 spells CASSEILGTGELFF. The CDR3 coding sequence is TGTGCCAGCAGCGAAATCTTGGGCACCGGGGAGCTGTTTTTT. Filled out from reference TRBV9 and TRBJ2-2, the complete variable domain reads DSGVTQTPKHLITATGQRVTLRCSPRSGDLSVYWYQQSLDQGLQFLIQYYNGEERAKGNILERFSAQQFPDLHSELNLSSLELGDSALYFCASSEILGTGELFFGEGSRLTVL.